This T cell receptor beta chain was identified in a study of shared clonotypes between healthy human individuals. Study-level results: It was expected that sequencing depth would affect clonotype sharing among donors. What limited the represented genetic and exposure-history diversity was the small number of donors.

Details on this clone: Its target is unknown.

In the naive CD8 group, cells lacked CD45RO and were positively selected for CCR7, so terminally differentiated effector memory CD45RA+ cells were left out. V was cut by 2 bases and J by 0 bases, with 11 bases left in between. The germline gives CDR1 SEHNR, CDR2 FQNEAQ (reference sequence). The length of the CDR3 is 15 residues. Produced via immunoSEQ multiplex PCR; TCRdb's table is partial and in-frame only. The repertoire holds fewer than 700,000 clones, with about 95% as singletons. The sequence was collected from a woman aged 25 to 39 in good health. The rearrangement joins TRBV7-9 to TRBJ2-7; the D call may be TRBD1 or TRBD2 (5 bases each). The sample taken for sequencing was naive CD8+ T cells sorted from blood. The CDR3 is CASSLRDANSYEQYF. The CDR3 region has the DNA TGTGCCAGCAGCTTACGGGACGCCAACTCCTACGAGCAGTACTTC.